The 9 T cell receptor beta chains below were found in one sample sequenced in a study of blood T cells in healthy people across ages. The use of a sample-barcoded 5' primer and a J-beta primer mix characterized a second PCR of about 7 to 12 cycles. Each CDR3 protein gets one entry after TCRdb re-called the 5' RACE reads with MiXCR. Counted here are roughly 1,100,000 distinct CDR3 sequences, approximately 25% occurring once; the ten biggest clones make up approximately 0.75%. These data were likewise used in another study, on T cells of mothers and their children.

The sequenced material came from blood. These receptors originate from a girl aged 2-9 years in good health.

The CDR3 loop reads CASNLGGTGNTIYF. As DNA, the CDR3 is TGCGCCAGCAATCTGGGGGGTACTGGAAACACCATATATTTT. V gene TRBV5-1 combines with J gene TRBJ1-3, with D possibly TRBD1 on 5 matching bases. V lost 6 bases, J lost 2 bases, and 12 bases lay in between. CDR3 length equals 14 residues. Looked up from germline, CDR1 is SGHRS and CDR2 is YFSETQ.

The V call is TRBV11-2, the J call TRBJ2-5, with 8 bases fitting TRBD1. The CDR3 is 12 residues long. CDR1 is SGHAT, CDR2 FQNNGV, per germline. The V gene end was trimmed by 7 bases and the J gene end by 10 bases; junction bases not matched to a gene: 8. The CDR3 loop reads CASTRGGTGQYF. The CDR3 region has the DNA TGTGCCAGCACCCGAGGAGGGACAGGCCAGTACTTC. The entire variable domain, with the rest obtained from reference TRBV11-2 and TRBJ2-5, is as follows: EAGVAQSPRYKIIEKRQSVAFWCNPISGHATLYWYQQILGQGPKLLIQFQNNGVVDDSQLPKDRFSAERLKGVDSTLKIQPAKLEDSAVYLCASTRGGTGQYFGPGTRLLVL.

The table lists this clonotype with a few counts. The V call is TRBV21-1, the J call TRBJ2-5. TRBV21-1 is a documented pseudogene. The CDR3 sequence is 15 residues long. The CDR3: CATKTRPKARETQYF. CDR3 coding DNA: TGTGCCACGAAGACGAGACCCAAAGCGAGGGAGACCCAGTACTTC.

This clonotype turned up a few times. The chain combines TRBV11-2 with TRBJ1-2; D not resolved. CDR3 length: 15 amino acids. V was shortened by 6 bases and J by 6 bases, with 20 bases between the two germline ends. CDR1 is SGHAT, CDR2 FQNNGV, per germline. CDR3 region: CASSEEGWGGNGYTF. The DNA for the CDR3 is TGTGCCAGCAGTGAAGAAGGGTGGGGAGGGAATGGCTACACCTTC. Full variable domain (remainder filled in from reference TRBV11-2 and TRBJ1-2): EAGVAQSPRYKIIEKRQSVAFWCNPISGHATLYWYQQILGQGPKLLIQFQNNGVVDDSQLPKDRFSAERLKGVDSTLKIQPAKLEDSAVYLCASSEEGWGGNGYTFGSGTRLTVV.

This clonotype has just a few counts. The CDR3 coding sequence is TGTGCCAGCAGCCCAGTGGGGGGTGACTCCTACAATGAGCAGTTCTTC. Its protein product is CASSPVGGDSYNEQFF. The chain couples TRBV13 to TRBJ2-1; maybe TRBD2 (6 bases). V lost 5 bases and J lost 0, with 14 bases in between. Germline V lookup: CDR1 PRHDT, CDR2 FYEKMQ (reference sequence). This CDR3 spans 16 amino acids.

J is TRBJ2-4 and V is TRBV2; 11 bases are a match to TRBD2. The V and J ends lost 6 bases and 1 base, in that order; junction bases with no gene match: 8. CDR1 is SNHLY and CDR2 is FYNNEI in the germline V gene. This CDR3 contains 17 residues. CDR3 sequence reads: CASSWLAGGEAKNIQYF. The DNA of the CDR3 is TGTGCCAGCAGCTGGCTAGCGGGGGGTGAGGCCAAAAACATTCAGTACTTC.

The table lists this clonotype with a few counts. V usage is TRBV11-2 and J usage is TRBJ2-1; D remains ambiguous. In germline, CDR1 is SGHAT, CDR2 FQNNGV. Trimming cost V 1 base and J 5 bases, with 12 bases left between them. The CDR3 length is 15 residues. CDR3 nucleotide sequence: TGTGCCAGCAGCTTAGGGTTCGGTGAAAACAATGAGCAGTTCTTC. It specifies CASSLGFGENNEQFF.

In its sample, this clonotype was seen a few times. CDR3 sequence (DNA): TGTGCCAGCAGCCAGGTTTCTGGGGTCACAGATACGCAGTATTTT. Encoded protein: CASSQVSGVTDTQYF. The chain recombines TRBV7-2 with TRBJ2-3; no definite D call. The V end was cut by 5 bases, the J end by 2 bases, with 14 bases between. The germline V gene encodes CDR1 SGHTA and CDR2 FQGNSA. The CDR3 spans 15 residues.

Points on this clonotype: The missing conserved phenylalanine or tryptophan at the end of this CDR3 makes a read error likely. The chain joins TRBV12-3 or TRBV12-4 to TRBJ1-6; the match to TRBD1 covers 8 bases. This CDR3 region has 14 residues. Unmatched junction bases numbered 2, after V lost 2 bases and J lost 8 bases. The CDR3 sequence is CASSLQGADSPLHL. The CDR3 nucleotides are TGTGCCAGCAGTTTACAGGGGGCGGATTCACCCCTCCACCTT.